This T cell receptor (beta chain) was found in a study of blood T cell repertoires in COVID-19. Background on the study: Acute-phase and convalescent COVID-19 samples originated in the United States, Italy and Spain.

The V and J ends lost 3 bases and 1 base respectively, with 7 bases between them. The CDR3 has 13 amino acids. Germline lookup yields CDR1 SGHDT and CDR2 YYEEEE. Some clones are missing from TCRdb's copy, which holds only in-frame ones; the method was immunoSEQ multiplex PCR. The sample carries over 150,000 clones, around 84% recorded once. Sample: peripheral blood. The chain couples TRBV5-6 to TRBJ1-1, with no clear D. The sequence derives from a man between 45 and 60 years old with active or convalescent COVID-19. The CDR3 is CASSWGGNTEAFF. CDR3 coding DNA: TGTGCCAGCAGCTGGGGAGGGAACACTGAAGCTTTCTTT.